Sequencing of this T cell receptor (beta chain) was carried out in a study of blood T cell repertoires in COVID-19. Background on the study: Acute and convalescent COVID-19 samples came from the United States, Italy and Spain.

Individuals aged 18 to 89 years were recruited from about two dozen US areas. Allocation to cohorts depended on clinical history reported by the participants. Here immunoSEQ multiplex PCR was the method, and the copy in TCRdb shows in-frame clones only, minus some. This table has 200,000 to 250,000 clones, approximately 89% appearing once. Sequencing was done on a sample of PBMCs or T cells enriched from blood (not recorded which). The origin of this receptor is a woman aged 25-40 years who had been exposed to COVID-19.

This chain's CDR3 is CATSETLAADTQYF. DNA for the CDR3: TGTGCCACCAGTGAGACTCTAGCTGCAGATACGCAGTATTTT. The gene calls are TRBV24-1 and TRBJ2-3, with D maybe TRBD2 (5 bases). CDR1 KGHDR and CDR2 SFDVKD come from the germline V gene. Trimming took off 4 bases at V and 4 bases at J, with 11 bases between the two ends. CDR3 length: 14 amino acids.